One sample yielded the 27 T cell receptor beta chains listed below, sequenced in a study of blood T cell repertoires in COVID-19 (dated by TCRdb to about 2020). The receptor library was made with the immunoSEQ multiplex PCR assay. This immuneACCESS table, as held by TCRdb, lists in-frame sequences with V and J called but not all clones. Of the missing ones, under half trace to an unresolved V gene in checked studies; the others have no known cause. This sample is represented by 56,000 or so clones; roughly nine tenths of them were singletons. The ten largest clones represent approximately 45% of the sample. The source material was peripheral blood. The receptors derive from a woman aged 55-70 years with COVID-19, enrolled during active disease.

This clone was seen once. The chain recombines TRBV7-9 with TRBJ2-7, with 9 bases matching TRBD1. CDR1 and CDR2 from the germline V gene are SEHNR and FQNEAQ (reference sequence). The CDR3 contains 15 residues. V trimming: 3 bases; J trimming: 4 bases; junction bases outside the gene matches: 7. This chain's CDR3 is CASSFLGQGYYEQYF. The CDR3 coding sequence is TGTGCCAGCAGCTTTCTAGGACAGGGGTATTACGAGCAGTACTTC.

The chain combines TRBV7-9 with TRBJ2-2; D unclear. The CDR3 has 12 amino acids. CDR1 is SEHNR and CDR2 is FQNEAQ in the germline V gene (reference sequence). V was clipped by 5 bases and J by 3 bases, with 4 bases between them. For the CDR3, the DNA is TGTGCCAGCAGCCCGTACACCGGGGAGCTGTTTTTT. This sequence encodes CASSPYTGELFF.

V usage is TRBV10-3 and J usage is TRBJ1-1; tentatively, D is TRBD1 (5 bases). This CDR3 contains 14 residues. Germline assignment: CDR1 ENHRY and CDR2 SYGVKD. V lost 3 bases, J lost 1 base, and 9 bases lay in between. The CDR3 DNA reads TGTGCCATCAGTGAACGACAGTGGAACACTGAAGCTTTCTTT. It specifies CAISERQWNTEAFF.

The chain has TRBV24-1 and TRBJ2-7, with unresolved D. CDR3 size: 12 residues. Germline loops: CDR1 KGHDR, CDR2 SFDVKD. V was clipped by 6 bases and J by 5 bases, with 10 bases between them. The CDR3 is CATSSGSHEQYF. The CDR3 bases are TGTGCCACCAGTTCCGGGTCTCACGAGCAGTACTTC.

This chain joins TRBV28 and TRBJ1-2; D possibly corresponds to TRBD1 (5 bases). V was cut by 6 bases and J by 8 bases, with 16 bases left in between. Looked up from germline, CDR1 is MDHEN and CDR2 is SYDVKM. CDR3 length: 13 amino acids. CDR3 in DNA: TGTGCCAGCAGCGACAGTATCTTGGGAGGCTACACCTTC. The encoded protein is CASSDSILGGYTF.

This sequence joins TRBV7-2 and TRBJ1-5; 8 bases fit TRBD1. CDR1 SGHTA and CDR2 FQGNSA come from the germline V gene. The CDR3 has 15 residues. V lost 5 bases to trimming and J lost 6 bases; unmatched junction nucleotides: 9. CDR3 nucleotides: TGTGCCAGCAGCCTCAGGGGGCTGTCGGGTCAGCCCCAGCATTTT. This codes for CASSLRGLSGQPQHF.

The V call is TRBV4-1, the J call TRBJ2-2, with 9 positions matching TRBD2. CDR3 length: 15 residues. V trimming: 2 bases; J trimming: 3 bases; junction bases outside the gene matches: 1. Germline CDR1 and CDR2: MGHRA and YSYEKL. CDR3 residues: CASSQLAGHTGELFF. DNA of the CDR3: TGCGCCAGCAGCCAACTAGCGGGGCACACCGGGGAGCTGTTTTTT.

The V and J genes are TRBV4-1 and TRBJ2-7; D gene unclear. The germline gives CDR1 MGHRA, CDR2 YSYEKL. Trimming took off 1 base at V and 0 bases at J, with 10 bases between the two ends. The CDR3 is 15 residues long. This CDR3 is CASSQAPVGSYEQYF. The CDR3 DNA reads as TGCGCCAGCAGCCAAGCACCGGTCGGCTCCTACGAGCAGTACTTC.

This sequence joins TRBV7-9 and TRBJ2-7, with D maybe TRBD1 (5 bases). Trimming stripped 4 bases from V and 2 bases from J, with 9 bases between. The CDR3 runs 13 residues. Germline assignment: CDR1 SEHNR and CDR2 FQNEAQ (reference sequence). The CDR3 DNA reads as TGTGCCAGCAGCTCACCGGACACCTACGAGCAGTACTTC. Residues: CASSSPDTYEQYF.

This chain links TRBV4-3 with TRBJ2-3, with 9 bases identical to TRBD2. CDR3 length: 18 amino acids. Looked up from germline, CDR1 is LGHNA and CDR2 is YSLEER. The J segment lost 3 bases and the V segment lost 0 bases, leaving 10 bases of the junction unmatched. The CDR3 is CASSQDVSGLALTDTQYF. The CDR3 DNA reads TGCGCCAGCAGCCAAGATGTCTCCGGACTAGCGTTGACAGATACGCAGTATTTT.

The V call is TRBV29-1, the J call TRBJ2-1; 9 bases fit TRBD2. Germline CDR1 reads SQVTM; CDR2 reads ANQGSEA. The ends lost 6 bases at V and 9 bases at J; junction bases unmatched: 6. The CDR3 length is 12 residues. The DNA for the CDR3 is TGCAGCGTATTAGCGGGAGCGGCTGAGCAGTTCTTC. Its protein is CSVLAGAAEQFF.

This rearrangement joins TRBV11-3 to TRBJ1-4; D is unclear. CDR3 length equals 15 residues. Germline V CDR1 and CDR2: SGHNT, YENEEA. V was trimmed by 3 bases and J by 1 base, leaving 9 bases between them. CDR3 DNA sequence: TGTGCCAGCAGCTTTACCGCACAAACTAATGAAAAACTGTTTTTT. It is translated as CASSFTAQTNEKLFF.

This clone was picked up one time. The genes are TRBV24-1 and TRBJ2-1; 8 nucleotides agree with TRBD2. The V segment lost 1 base and the J segment 5 bases; nucleotides outside the gene matches: 9. Germline V CDR1 and CDR2: KGHDR, SFDVKD. This CDR3 spans 17 amino acids. For the CDR3, the DNA is TGTGCCACCAGTGATTTCGGCGGGGGGCCAAGCCACAATGAGCAGTTCTTC. This encodes CATSDFGGGPSHNEQFF.

This clone showed up just a few times. V and J are TRBV4-2 and TRBJ2-7; TRBD2 aligns across 7 bases. The CDR3 runs 17 residues. CDR1 and CDR2 from the germline V gene are LGHNA and YNFKEQ. V lost 2 bases, J lost 6 bases, and 16 bases stayed unmatched. This CDR3 reads CASSQPAAGLEMAEQYF. The CDR3 DNA reads TGTGCCAGCAGCCAACCCGCTGCAGGACTAGAAATGGCCGAGCAGTACTTC.

V usage is TRBV19 and J usage is TRBJ2-7; TRBD1 agrees at 11 bases. The CDR3 covers 13 residues. Germline V gene sequence: CDR1 LNHDA, CDR2 SQIVND (reference sequence). After removal of 9 bases from V and 12 bases from J, the junction contained 13 bases not matched to a gene. CDR3 residues: CASTPRTGGARYF. CDR3 DNA: TGTGCCAGCACCCCCCGGACAGGGGGCGCGCGGTACTTC.

The V and J genes are TRBV27 and TRBJ2-7; D is perhaps TRBD1 (5 bases). The CDR3 length is 11 residues. The germline V and J ends were trimmed by 8 bases and 7 bases, with 12 bases remaining between them. From germline, CDR1 is MNHEY and CDR2 SMNVEV (reference sequence). The CDR3 bases are TGTGCCAGCGGGGCCTGGGTAGAGCAGTACTTC. Amino acids: CASGAWVEQYF.

This clone was seen once. The chain uses TRBV11-2 and TRBJ2-2; D perhaps matches TRBD1 (6 bases). The CDR3 consists of 17 residues. Germline lookup yields CDR1 SGHAT and CDR2 FQNNGV. The V end lost 5 bases, the J end lost 4 bases, and 20 bases lay between the germline ends. This chain's CDR3 is CASSHNPGTRGTGELFF. The CDR3, as DNA: TGTGCCAGCAGCCACAATCCTGGGACCAGGGGCACCGGGGAGCTGTTTTTT. Full variable domain (rest looked up from reference TRBV11-2 and TRBJ2-2): EAGVAQSPRYKIIEKRQSVAFWCNPISGHATLYWYQQILGQGPKLLIQFQNNGVVDDSQLPKDRFSAERLKGVDSTLKIQPAKLEDSAVYLCASSHNPGTRGTGELFFGEGSRLTVL.

The chain combines TRBV2 with TRBJ2-5, with 14 bases aligning to TRBD2. Germline lookup yields CDR1 SNHLY and CDR2 FYNNEI. CDR3 length: 20 residues. V shed 4 bases and J 2 bases; nucleotides not matched to a gene: 15. The CDR3 here is CASSVEGWGTSGRLQETQYF. The CDR3 DNA reads as TGTGCCAGCAGTGTCGAGGGTTGGGGGACTAGCGGGAGATTGCAAGAGACCCAGTACTTC. The whole variable domain, filled in from reference TRBV2 and TRBJ2-5, reads EPEVTQTPSHQVTQMGQEVILRCVPISNHLYFYWYRQILGQKVEFLVSFYNNEISEKSEIFDDQFSVERPDGSNFTLKIRSTKLEDSAMYFCASSVEGWGTSGRLQETQYFGPGTRLLVL.

This chain connects TRBV24-1 to TRBJ2-1, with a tentative D call TRBD2 (7 bases). The V gene's germline CDR1 is KGHDR and CDR2 SFDVKD. The CDR3 covers 13 residues. Trimming took off 9 bases at V and 7 bases at J, with 15 bases between the two ends. CDR3 residues: CATEGGDSNEQFF. The CDR3 DNA is TGTGCCACCGAGGGGGGGGACTCAAATGAGCAGTTCTTC.

The chain joins TRBV19 to TRBJ2-1, with D tentatively TRBD2 (5 bases). Germline V gene data show CDR1 as LNHDA and CDR2 as SQIVND (reference sequence). Trimming cost V 0 bases and J 3 bases, with 12 bases left between them. The CDR3 sequence is 16 residues long. Written as DNA, the CDR3 is TGTGCCAGTAGTATAGATCGGGGTAGCGTCTACAATGAGCAGTTCTTC. It yields the protein CASSIDRGSVYNEQFF. Filled out from reference TRBV19 and TRBJ2-1, the complete variable domain reads DGGITQSPKYLFRKEGQNVTLSCEQNLNHDAMYWYRQDPGQGLRLIYYSQIVNDFQKGDIAEGYSVSREKKESFPLTVTSAQKNPTAFYLCASSIDRGSVYNEQFFGPGTRLTVL.

The chain carries TRBV28 and TRBJ1-2; 7 bases align to TRBD1. Germline V CDR1 and CDR2: MDHEN, SYDVKM. Losses at the gene ends were 6 bases for V and 8 bases for J; bases not matched to a gene: 15. The length of the CDR3 is 15 residues. Here the CDR3 reads CASSSPDRTGGGYTF. CDR3 nucleotides: TGTGCCAGCAGCTCCCCCGACCGGACAGGCGGGGGCTACACCTTC.

This chain uses TRBV4-2 with TRBJ2-3, with 13 bases identical to TRBD2. CDR1 and CDR2 (germline): LGHNA, YNFKEQ. The CDR3 runs to 18 residues. The junction had 7 bases not matched to a gene; V was cut back by 0 bases and J by 4 bases. CDR3 nucleotide sequence: TGTGCCAGCAGCCAAGATCACGGACTAGCGGGAGTAGCAGATACGCAGTATTTT. This encodes CASSQDHGLAGVADTQYF.

The chain has TRBV7-9 and TRBJ1-2; 9 nucleotides align to TRBD1. In germline, CDR1 is SEHNR, CDR2 FQNEAQ (reference sequence). CDR3 length: 16 amino acids. V lost 1 base and J lost 3; bases outside the gene matches: 6. CDR3 coding DNA: TGTGCCAGCAGCTTAGGGTCCTGGACAGGGGACTATGGCTACACCTTC. It encodes CASSLGSWTGDYGYTF.

The V and J genes are TRBV9 and TRBJ2-3; TRBD1 matches at 7 bases. Germline V gene sequence: CDR1 SGDLS, CDR2 YYNGEE. With V trimmed by 0 bases and J by 2 bases, 6 bases remained unmatched. The CDR3 runs to 16 residues. The DNA of the CDR3 is TGTGCCAGCAGCGTAGGGGCAGGGGGACCCACAGATACGCAGTATTTT. Translated: CASSVGAGGPTDTQYF.

V and J are TRBV2 and TRBJ1-2; D may be TRBD1 (6 bases). Per the germline V gene, CDR1 is SNHLY and CDR2 is FYNNEI. The CDR3 covers 14 residues. V lost 8 bases and J lost 3, with 16 bases in between. The DNA for the CDR3 is TGTGCCAGCCCAGGGGTTTGGACATACTATGGCTACACCTTC. Translating it yields CASPGVWTYYGYTF.

The V and J genes are TRBV29-1 and TRBJ2-3; 7 bases are shared with TRBD1. After removal of 3 bases from V and 5 bases from J, the junction contained 11 bases not matched to a gene. The CDR3 covers 15 residues. Germline V gene sequence: CDR1 SQVTM, CDR2 ANQGSEA. The CDR3 sequence: CSVELTGTVLDTQYF. CDR3 sequence (DNA): TGCAGCGTTGAGCTGACAGGGACGGTTTTAGATACGCAGTATTTT.

This rearrangement joins TRBV12-3 or TRBV12-4 to TRBJ1-5; D might be TRBD1 (6 bases). This CDR3 spans 13 amino acids. With 6 bases removed from V and 6 bases from J, the gap between germline ends came to 12 bases. CDR3 coding DNA: TGTGCCAGCAGGCCCGGACAGTCTCAGCCCCAGCATTTT. Translating gives CASRPGQSQPQHF.